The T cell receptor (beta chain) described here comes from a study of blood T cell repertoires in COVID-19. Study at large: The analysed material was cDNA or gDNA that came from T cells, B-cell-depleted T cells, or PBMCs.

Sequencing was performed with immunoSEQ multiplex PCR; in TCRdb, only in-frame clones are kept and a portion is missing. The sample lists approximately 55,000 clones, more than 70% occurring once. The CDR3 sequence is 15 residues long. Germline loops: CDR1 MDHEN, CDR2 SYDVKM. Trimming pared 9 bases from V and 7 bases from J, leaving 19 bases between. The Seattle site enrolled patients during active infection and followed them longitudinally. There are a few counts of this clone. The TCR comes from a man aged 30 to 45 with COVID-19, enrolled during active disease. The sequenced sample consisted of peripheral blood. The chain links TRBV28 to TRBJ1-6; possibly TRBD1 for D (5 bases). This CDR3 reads CASSQGGRRNSPLHF. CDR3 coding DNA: TGTGCCAGTTCTCAGGGTGGACGGCGAAATTCACCCCTCCACTTT.